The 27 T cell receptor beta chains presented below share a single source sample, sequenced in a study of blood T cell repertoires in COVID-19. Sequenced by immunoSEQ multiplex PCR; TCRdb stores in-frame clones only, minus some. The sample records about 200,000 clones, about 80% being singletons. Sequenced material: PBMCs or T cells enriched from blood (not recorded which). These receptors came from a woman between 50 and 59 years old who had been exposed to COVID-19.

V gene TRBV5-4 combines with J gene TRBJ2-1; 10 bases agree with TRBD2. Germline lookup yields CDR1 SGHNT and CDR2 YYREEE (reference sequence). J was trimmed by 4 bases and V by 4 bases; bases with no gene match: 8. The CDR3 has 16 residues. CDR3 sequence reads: CASSPSGGVIYNEQFF. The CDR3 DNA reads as TGTGCCAGCAGCCCTAGCGGGGGTGTAATTTACAATGAGCAGTTCTTC. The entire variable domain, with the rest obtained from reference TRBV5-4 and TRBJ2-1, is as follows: ETGVTQSPTHLIKTRGQQVTLRCSSQSGHNTVSWYQQALGQGPQFIFQYYREEENGRGNFPPRFSGLQFPNYSSELNVNALELDDSALYLCASSPSGGVIYNEQFFGPGTRLTVL.

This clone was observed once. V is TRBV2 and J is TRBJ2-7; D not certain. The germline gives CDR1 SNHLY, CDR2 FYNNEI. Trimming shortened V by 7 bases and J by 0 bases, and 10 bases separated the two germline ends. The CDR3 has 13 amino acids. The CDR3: CASIQDSSYEQYF. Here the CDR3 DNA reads TGTGCCAGCATCCAGGATAGCTCCTACGAGCAGTACTTC.

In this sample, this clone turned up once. DNA for the CDR3: TGTGCCAGCAGTTTAGGCAGGGTAAGGAAAGCTTTCTTT. Translation gives CASSLGRVRKAFF. The rearrangement uses TRBV12-3 or TRBV12-4 and TRBJ1-1, with a possible D match to TRBD1 (5 bases). This CDR3 contains 13 residues. With 1 base removed from V and 9 bases from J, the gap between germline ends came to 12 bases.

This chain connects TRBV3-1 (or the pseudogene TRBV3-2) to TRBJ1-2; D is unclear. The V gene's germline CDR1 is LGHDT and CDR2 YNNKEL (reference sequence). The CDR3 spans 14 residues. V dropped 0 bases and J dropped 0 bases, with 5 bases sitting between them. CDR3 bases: TGTGCCAGCAGCCAAGACCGTACTAACTATGGCTACACCTTC. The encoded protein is CASSQDRTNYGYTF.

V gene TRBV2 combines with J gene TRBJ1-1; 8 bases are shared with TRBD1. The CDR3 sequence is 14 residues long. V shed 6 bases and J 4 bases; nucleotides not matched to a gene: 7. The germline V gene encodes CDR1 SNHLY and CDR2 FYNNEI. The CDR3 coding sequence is TGTGCCAGCAGCAGGACAGGGAGGAGCACTGAAGCTTTCTTT. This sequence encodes CASSRTGRSTEAFF.

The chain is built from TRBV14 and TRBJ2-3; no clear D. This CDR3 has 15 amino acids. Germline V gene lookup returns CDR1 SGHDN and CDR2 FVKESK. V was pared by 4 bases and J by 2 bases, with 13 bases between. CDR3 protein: CASSPSTSYTDTQYF. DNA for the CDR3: TGTGCCAGCAGCCCCTCTACTTCCTACACAGATACGCAGTATTTT.

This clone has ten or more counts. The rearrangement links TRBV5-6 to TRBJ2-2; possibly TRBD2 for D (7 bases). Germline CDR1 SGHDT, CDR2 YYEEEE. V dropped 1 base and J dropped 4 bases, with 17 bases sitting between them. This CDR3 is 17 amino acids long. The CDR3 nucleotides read TGTGCCAGCAGCTTGTATATTCGGGGGGCGGGCACCGGGGAGCTGTTTTTT. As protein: CASSLYIRGAGTGELFF.

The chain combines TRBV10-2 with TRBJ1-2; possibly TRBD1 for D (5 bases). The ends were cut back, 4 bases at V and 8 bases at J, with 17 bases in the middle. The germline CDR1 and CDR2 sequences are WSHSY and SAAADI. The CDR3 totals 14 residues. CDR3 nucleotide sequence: TGCGCCAGCAGTGTGAGCTTGGGGGGTCGGGGCTACACCTTC. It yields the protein CASSVSLGGRGYTF.

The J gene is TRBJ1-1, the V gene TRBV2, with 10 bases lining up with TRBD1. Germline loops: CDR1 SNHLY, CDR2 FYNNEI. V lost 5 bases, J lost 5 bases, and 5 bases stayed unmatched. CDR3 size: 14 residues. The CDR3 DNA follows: TGTGCCAGCAGTAGGACAGGGGGAGCAACTGAAGCTTTCTTT. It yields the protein CASSRTGGATEAFF.

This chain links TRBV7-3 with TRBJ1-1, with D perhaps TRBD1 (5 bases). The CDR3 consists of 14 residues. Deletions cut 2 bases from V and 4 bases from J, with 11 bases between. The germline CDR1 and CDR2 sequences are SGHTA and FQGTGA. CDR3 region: CASSLGARSTEAFF. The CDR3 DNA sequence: TGTGCCAGCAGCTTAGGGGCGAGGAGCACTGAAGCTTTCTTT.

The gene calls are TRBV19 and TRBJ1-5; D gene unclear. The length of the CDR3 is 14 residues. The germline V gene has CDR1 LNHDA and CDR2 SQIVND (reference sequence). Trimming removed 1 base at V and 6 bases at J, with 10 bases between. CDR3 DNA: TGTGCCAGTAGTATAGTAACAGTGAGTCAGCCCCAGCATTTT. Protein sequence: CASSIVTVSQPQHF.

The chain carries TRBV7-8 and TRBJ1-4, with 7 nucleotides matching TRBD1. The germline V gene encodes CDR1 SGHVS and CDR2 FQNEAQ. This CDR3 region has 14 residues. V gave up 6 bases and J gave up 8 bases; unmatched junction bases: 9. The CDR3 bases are TGTGCCAGCAGGGCCGGGACAGCCGGGGAAAAACTGTTTTTT. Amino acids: CASRAGTAGEKLFF.

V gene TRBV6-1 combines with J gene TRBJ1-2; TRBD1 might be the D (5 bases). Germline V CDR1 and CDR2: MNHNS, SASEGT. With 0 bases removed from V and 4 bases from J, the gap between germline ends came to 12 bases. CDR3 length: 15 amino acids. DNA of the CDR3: TGTGCCAGCAGTGAAGCAGTCAGGGTTACCTATGGCTACACCTTC. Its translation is CASSEAVRVTYGYTF.

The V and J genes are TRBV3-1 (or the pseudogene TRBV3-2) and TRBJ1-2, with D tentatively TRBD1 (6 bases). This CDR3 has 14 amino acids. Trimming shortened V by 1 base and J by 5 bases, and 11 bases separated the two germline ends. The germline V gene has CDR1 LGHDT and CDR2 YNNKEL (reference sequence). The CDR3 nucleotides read TGTGCCAGCAGCCAAGGTCAGGGGAAATATGGCTACACCTTC. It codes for CASSQGQGKYGYTF.

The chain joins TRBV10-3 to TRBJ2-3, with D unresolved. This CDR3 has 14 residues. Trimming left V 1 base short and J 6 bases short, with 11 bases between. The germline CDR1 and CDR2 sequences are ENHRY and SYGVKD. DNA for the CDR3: TGTGCCATCAGTGAGTTAGCACCTTTGGATACGCAGTATTTT. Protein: CAISELAPLDTQYF.

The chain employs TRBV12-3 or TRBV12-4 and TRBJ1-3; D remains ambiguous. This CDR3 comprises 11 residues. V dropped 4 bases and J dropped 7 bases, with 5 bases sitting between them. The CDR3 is CASSSGNTIYF. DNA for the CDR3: TGTGCCAGCAGTTCCGGGAACACCATATATTTT.

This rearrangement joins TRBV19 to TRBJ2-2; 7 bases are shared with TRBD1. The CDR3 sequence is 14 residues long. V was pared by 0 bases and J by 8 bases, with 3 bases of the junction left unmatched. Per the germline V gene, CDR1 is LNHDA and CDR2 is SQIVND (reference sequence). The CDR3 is CASSIDRGLGELFF. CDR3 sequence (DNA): TGTGCCAGTAGTATAGACAGGGGGTTGGGGGAGCTGTTTTTT.

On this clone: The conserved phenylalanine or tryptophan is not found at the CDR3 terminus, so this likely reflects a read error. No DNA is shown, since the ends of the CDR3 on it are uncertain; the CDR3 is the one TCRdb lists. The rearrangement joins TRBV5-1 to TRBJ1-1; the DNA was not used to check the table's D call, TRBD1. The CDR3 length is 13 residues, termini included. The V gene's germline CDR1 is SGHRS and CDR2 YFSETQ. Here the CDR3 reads CASSLDPDRGHNK.

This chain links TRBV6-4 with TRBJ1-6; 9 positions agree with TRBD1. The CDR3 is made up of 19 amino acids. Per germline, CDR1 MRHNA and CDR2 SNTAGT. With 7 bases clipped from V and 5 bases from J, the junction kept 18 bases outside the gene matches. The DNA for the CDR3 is TGTGCCAGCAATAGGCCTAGGGAGGGACAGGGCTTTGATAATTCACCCCTCCACTTT. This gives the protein CASNRPREGQGFDNSPLHF.

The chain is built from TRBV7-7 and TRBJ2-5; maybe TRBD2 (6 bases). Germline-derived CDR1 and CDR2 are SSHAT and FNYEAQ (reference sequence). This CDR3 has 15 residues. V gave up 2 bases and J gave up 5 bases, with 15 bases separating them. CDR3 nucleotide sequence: TGTGCCAGCAGCTTAAATGGACTAAATGGGGAGACCCAGTACTTC. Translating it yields CASSLNGLNGETQYF.

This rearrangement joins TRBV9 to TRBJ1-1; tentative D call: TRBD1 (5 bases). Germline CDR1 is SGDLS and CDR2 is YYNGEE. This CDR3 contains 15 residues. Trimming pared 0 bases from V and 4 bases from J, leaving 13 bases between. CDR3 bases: TGTGCCAGCAGCGTAGGGGTAGGGAGGGGCACTGAAGCTTTCTTT. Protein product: CASSVGVGRGTEAFF.

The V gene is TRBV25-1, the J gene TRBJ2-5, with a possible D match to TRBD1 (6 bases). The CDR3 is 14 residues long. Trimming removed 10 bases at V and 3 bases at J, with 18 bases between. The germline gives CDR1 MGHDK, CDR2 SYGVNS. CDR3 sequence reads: CATPGHVKEETQYF. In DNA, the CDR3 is TGTGCCACCCCGGGACACGTCAAAGAAGAGACCCAGTACTTC.

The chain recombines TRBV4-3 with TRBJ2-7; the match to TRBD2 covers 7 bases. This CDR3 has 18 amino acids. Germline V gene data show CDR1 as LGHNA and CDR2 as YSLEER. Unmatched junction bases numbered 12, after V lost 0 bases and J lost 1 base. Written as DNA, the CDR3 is TGCGCCAGCAGCCAAGAGCCCCTGGGGCAGGGACTATCCTACGAGCAGTACTTC. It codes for CASSQEPLGQGLSYEQYF.

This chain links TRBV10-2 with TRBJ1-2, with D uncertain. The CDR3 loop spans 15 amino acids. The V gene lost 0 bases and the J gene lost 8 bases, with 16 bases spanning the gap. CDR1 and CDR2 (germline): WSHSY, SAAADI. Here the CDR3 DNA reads TGCGCCAGCAGTGAGTCTGGGTTCAGTGGAGAAGGCTACACCTTC. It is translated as CASSESGFSGEGYTF.

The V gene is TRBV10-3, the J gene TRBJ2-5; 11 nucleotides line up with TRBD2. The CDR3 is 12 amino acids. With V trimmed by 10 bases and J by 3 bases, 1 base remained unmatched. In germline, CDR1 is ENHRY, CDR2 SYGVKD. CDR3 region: CATGLAEETQYF. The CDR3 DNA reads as TGTGCCACGGGACTAGCGGAAGAGACCCAGTACTTC.

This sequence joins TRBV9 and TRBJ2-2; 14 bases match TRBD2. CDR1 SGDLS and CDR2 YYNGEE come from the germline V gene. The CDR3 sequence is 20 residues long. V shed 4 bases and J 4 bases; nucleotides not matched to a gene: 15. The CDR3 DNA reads TGTGCCAGCAGCTCGACTCCGAGACTAGCGGGGGGGCCGGGCACCGGGGAGCTGTTTTTT. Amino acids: CASSSTPRLAGGPGTGELFF.

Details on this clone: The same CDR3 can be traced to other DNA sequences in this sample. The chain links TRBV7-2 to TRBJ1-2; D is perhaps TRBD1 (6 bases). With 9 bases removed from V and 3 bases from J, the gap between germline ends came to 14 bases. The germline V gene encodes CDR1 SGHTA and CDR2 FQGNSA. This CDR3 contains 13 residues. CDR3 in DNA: TGTGCCAGTAGCCCGGACAGTTACTATGGCTACACCTTC. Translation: CASSPDSYYGYTF.